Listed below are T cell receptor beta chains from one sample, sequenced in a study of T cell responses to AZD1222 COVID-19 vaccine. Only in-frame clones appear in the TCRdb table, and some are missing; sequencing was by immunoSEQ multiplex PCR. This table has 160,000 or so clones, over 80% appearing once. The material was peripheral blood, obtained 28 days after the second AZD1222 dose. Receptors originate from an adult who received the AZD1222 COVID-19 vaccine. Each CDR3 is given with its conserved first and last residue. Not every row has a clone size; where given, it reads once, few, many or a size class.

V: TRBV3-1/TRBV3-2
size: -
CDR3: CASSQVTGAGANVLTF

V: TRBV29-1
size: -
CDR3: CSVEGGSYGYTF

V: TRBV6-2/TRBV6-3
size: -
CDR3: CASSYWGSGYSSYNEQFF

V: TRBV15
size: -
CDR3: CATSRGAGARVGEQYF

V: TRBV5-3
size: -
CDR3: CARSLVRTGNTIYF

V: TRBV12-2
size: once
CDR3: CASRYGKQGGTDTQYF

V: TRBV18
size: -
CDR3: CASSRGGEQFF

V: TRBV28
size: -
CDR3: CASRNRGSYNSPLHF

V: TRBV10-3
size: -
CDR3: CAIREGNQETQYF

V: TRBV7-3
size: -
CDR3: CASSFGGSTDTQYF

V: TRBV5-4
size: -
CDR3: CASSLSNSGTDTQYF

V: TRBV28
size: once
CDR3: CASGSWGAFF

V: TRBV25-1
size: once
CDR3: CASSEGVGANYGYTF

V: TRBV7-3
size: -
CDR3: CASSPGTYSTDTQYF

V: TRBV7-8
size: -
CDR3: CASSFNLLSSYNEQFF

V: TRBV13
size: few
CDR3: CASSRPGSYGEQYF

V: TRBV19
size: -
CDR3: CASSVGGAAHNEQFF

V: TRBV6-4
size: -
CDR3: CASSEGGRGYNEQFF

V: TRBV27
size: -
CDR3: CASSFGVYGTDTQYF

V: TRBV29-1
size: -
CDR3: CSVVAGGGLNTEAFF

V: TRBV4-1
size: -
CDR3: CASSQPGQGAYGYTF

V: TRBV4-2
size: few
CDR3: CASSPLGPGRGQPQHF

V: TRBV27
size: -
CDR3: CASSLLENTEAFF

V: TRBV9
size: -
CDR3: CASSPGPGAAYGYTF

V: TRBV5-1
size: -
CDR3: CASSPLGLVYNEQFF

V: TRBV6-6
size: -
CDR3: CASSYTDRVTGELFF

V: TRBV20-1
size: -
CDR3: CSAREVELFF

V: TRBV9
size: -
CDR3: CASSAGDRWRDSAFF

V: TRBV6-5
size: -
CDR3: CASSPRAANSYEQYF

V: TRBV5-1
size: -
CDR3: CASSLDSTSNQPQHF

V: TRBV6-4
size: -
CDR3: CASRGGTGVNSPLHF

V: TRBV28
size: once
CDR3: CASSPPRGQPQHF

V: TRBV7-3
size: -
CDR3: CASSLTSSYNEQFF

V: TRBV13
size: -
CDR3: CASSLSAGGSEQFF

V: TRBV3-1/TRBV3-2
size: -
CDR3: CASSQVREQLGLLDYGYTF

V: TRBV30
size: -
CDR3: CAWSVGIYGYTF

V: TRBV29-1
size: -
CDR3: CSVDKGSGETQYF

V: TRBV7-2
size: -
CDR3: CASSPGEEYGYTF

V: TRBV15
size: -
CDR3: CATSRPGLSLGQYF

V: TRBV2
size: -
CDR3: CASRWDRNQPQHF

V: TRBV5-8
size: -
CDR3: CASSFWGTASYEQYF

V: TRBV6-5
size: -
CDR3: CASSYPGQDAGNTIYF

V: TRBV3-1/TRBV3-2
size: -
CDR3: CASSIRQGPQHF